These T cell receptor beta chains were read from a single sample in a study of cytomegalovirus exposure and HLA in healthy donors. TCRdb's table, derived via immunoSEQ multiplex PCR, lists solely in-frame clones and lacks some. This table has hundreds of thousands of clones, 75% to 90% appearing once. The sequenced sample consisted of PBMCs. The receptors originated from a woman aged 18-29 years in good health and CMV-seronegative. Both conserved end residues are part of each CDR3. Fields, in order: clone size, J gene, D gene, V gene, CDR3 DNA, CDR3 protein. D genes are given only for firm matches. The listing skips clone size in some rows; elsewhere it reads once, few, many or a size class.

.	TRBJ2-2	TRBD1	TRBV7-6	TGTGCCAGCAGCGTCGGACAGGGAGGCACCGGGGAGCTGTTTTTT	CASSVGQGGTGELFF
once	TRBJ1-2	.	TRBV13	TGTGCCAGCAGCCCCCGCCGGCTGAGTCCGGGCTACACCTTC	CASSPRRLSPGYTF
.	TRBJ1-1	.	TRBV6-5	TGTGCCAGCAGCCGGAACACTGAAGCTTTCTTT	CASSRNTEAFF
.	TRBJ2-3	.	TRBV7-9	TGTGCCAGCAGCTTAGGAACAGGGAGGACAGATACGCAGTATTTT	CASSLGTGRTDTQYF
.	TRBJ1-1	.	TRBV28	TGTGCCAGCAGTTTATCGGGCGGGGCCACTGAAGCTTTCTTT	CASSLSGGATEAFF
.	TRBJ1-2	.	TRBV27	TGTGCCAGCGCCTCCCTCAGGGGACTCTATGGCTACACCTTC	CASASLRGLYGYTF
.	TRBJ2-6	.	TRBV27	TGTGCCAGCAGTATCGTTCATCCGCTACAAAGTCGGGCCAACGTCCTGACTTTC	CASSIVHPLQSRANVLTF
.	TRBJ2-7	.	TRBV4-1	TGCGCCAGCAGCCAAGCTCCTCGGACCCCCAGCTACGAGCAGTACTTC	CASSQAPRTPSYEQYF
once	TRBJ1-3	.	TRBV7-9	TGTGCCAGCAGCGACGCAGGGGCCGGAAACACCATATATTTT	CASSDAGAGNTIYF
.	TRBJ1-1	.	TRBV27	TGTGCCACCCAAGGGATCGATAGAGGCACTGAAGCTTTCTTT	CATQGIDRGTEAFF
.	TRBJ1-1	TRBD1	TRBV15	TGTGCCACCAGCAGCCACCGGGACAGGGGGACTGAAGCTTTCTTT	CATSSHRDRGTEAFF
.	TRBJ1-2	.	TRBV28	TGTGCCAGCAGTTCCGTTACGGGCCTGGGCTACACCTTC	CASSSVTGLGYTF
few	TRBJ1-5	.	TRBV30	TGTGCCTGGGGAGGAACTGGGCAGCCCCAGCATTTT	CAWGGTGQPQHF
.	TRBJ2-7	.	TRBV15	TGTGCCACCAGCAGAGATCCACAAGACTACGAGCAGTACTTC	CATSRDPQDYEQYF
.	TRBJ1-2	.	TRBV2	TGTGCCAGCAAAGAGGGGTCCTATGGCTACACCTTC	CASKEGSYGYTF
.	TRBJ2-7	TRBD2	TRBV6-5	TGTGCCAGCAGTTCATCTAGCGGGGGGTCCGACGAGCAGTACTTC	CASSSSSGGSDEQYF
.	TRBJ2-5	.	TRBV5-1	TGCGCCAGCAGCTTCGGCAGGCCTCAAGAGACCCAGTACTTC	CASSFGRPQETQYF
.	TRBJ1-1	.	TRBV6-6	TGTGCCAGCAGTTACCCAGAGACAGGCATGAACACTGAAGCTTTCTTT	CASSYPETGMNTEAFF
.	TRBJ2-5	.	TRBV5-6	TGTGCCAGCAGCCTGCCAGGGACAGAGACCCAGTACTTC	CASSLPGTETQYF
.	TRBJ1-1	.	TRBV7-8	TGTGCCAGCGCATCAGGTTACACTGAAGCTTTCTTT	CASASGYTEAFF
.	TRBJ2-7	.	TRBV18	TGTGCCAGCTCACCAGCGGTCGGAGGGCCTCGGCTTGGATACGAGCAGTACTTC	CASSPAVGGPRLGYEQYF
.	TRBJ2-5	TRBD2	TRBV6-6	TGTGCCAGCAGTTATGGGTCGGGAGGGCAGACCCAGTACTTC	CASSYGSGGQTQYF
.	TRBJ2-7	.	TRBV5-1	TGCGCCAGCAATGGGGACTTCTACGAGCAGTACTTC	CASNGDFYEQYF
few	TRBJ1-2	.	TRBV10-3	TGTGCCATCAGTGTCTGGCGCGCTAACTATGGCTACACCTTC	CAISVWRANYGYTF
.	TRBJ1-2	.	TRBV5-1	TGCGCCAGCAGCTTCTCAGATGCCCCCGCGGGCGGCTACACCTTC	CASSFSDAPAGGYTF
.	TRBJ1-2	.	TRBV2	TGTGCCAGCAGTGTAGTAAGGCGCCAGTGGGGGGGCTACACCTTC	CASSVVRRQWGGYTF
.	TRBJ1-5	TRBD1	TRBV6-5	TGTGCCAGCAGTGGAGACAGGGCCCAGCCCCAGCATTTT	CASSGDRAQPQHF
.	TRBJ2-5	.	TRBV5-1	TGCGCCAGCAGCTTGGGGGCGGGGAGAGAGACCCAGTACTTC	CASSLGAGRETQYF
.	TRBJ2-7	TRBD1	TRBV30	TGTGCCTGGAGTGCCGCCGGGACAGGGAGGCACGAGCAGTACTTC	CAWSAAGTGRHEQYF
.	TRBJ2-7	.	TRBV2	TGTGCCAGCAGTGAAGTCCAGGGGAGAGGGAACGAGCAGTACTTC	CASSEVQGRGNEQYF
once	TRBJ2-3	.	TRBV27	TGTGCCAGCAGTCCACCGGGGACAGATACGCAGTATTTT	CASSPPGTDTQYF
.	TRBJ2-1	.	TRBV27	TGTGCCAGCAGTCGATCCGCACAGGGACATTCGAGGGAGCAGTTCTTC	CASSRSAQGHSREQFF
.	TRBJ1-1	.	TRBV9	TGTGCCAGCAGCGCACCGAGTGGGGCAGGGCGGGTGACTGAAGCTTTCTTT	CASSAPSGAGRVTEAFF
.	TRBJ2-3	.	TRBV19	TGTGCCAGTAGTCCTCGGGGTTTTAGCACAGATACGCAGTATTTT	CASSPRGFSTDTQYF
.	TRBJ2-7	.	TRBV28	TGTGCCAGCACCCCCGGGCAACTATCCTACGAGCAGTACTTC	CASTPGQLSYEQYF
.	TRBJ1-5	.	TRBV7-9	TGTGCCAGCAGCTTAGCGGCAGGAAGCAATCAGCCCCAGCATTTT	CASSLAAGSNQPQHF
.	TRBJ2-1	TRBD2	TRBV15	TGTGCCACCAGCCGGGGGGTGGATGAGCAGTTCTTC	CATSRGVDEQFF
.	TRBJ1-1	.	TRBV11-2	TGTGCCAGCAGCCATAGGACAGTTGAAGCTTTCTTT	CASSHRTVEAFF
.	TRBJ2-3	TRBD1	TRBV29-1	TGCAGCGTGGTACAGGGGCCGACTAGCACAGATACGCAGTATTTT	CSVVQGPTSTDTQYF
once	TRBJ2-4	TRBD1	TRBV5-1	TGCGCCAGCAGCTTGGAGACAGGGTTAGGGTACATTCAGTACTTC	CASSLETGLGYIQYF
.	TRBJ2-7	TRBD2	TRBV18	TGTGCCAGCTCACCACAGTCCAGCGGGAGTACCGAGCAGTACTTC	CASSPQSSGSTEQYF
.	TRBJ2-3	.	TRBV27	TGTGCCAGCAGATCCGGGGTCCCAGATACGCAGTATTTT	CASRSGVPDTQYF
.	TRBJ1-2	TRBD1	TRBV5-4	TGTGCCAGCAGCCATGCGGGACAGGGAAACTATGGCTACACCTTC	CASSHAGQGNYGYTF
few	TRBJ2-1	TRBD2	TRBV30	TGTGCCTCTGGAATGGAAGGGACGGGGGGGATACCATACAATGAGCAGTTCTTC	CASGMEGTGGIPYNEQFF
.	TRBJ1-2	TRBD1	TRBV6-1	TGTGCCAGCCTGGGGGACAGGGTATATGGCTACACCTTC	CASLGDRVYGYTF
.	TRBJ2-2	.	TRBV5-4	TGTGCCAGCAGCCCGGGCGGGGGCGGGGGGAACACCGGGGAGCTGTTTTTT	CASSPGGGGGNTGELFF